The rows below give T cell receptor beta chains drawn from one sample of a study of T-cell memory formation after mild COVID-19. Using its own MiXCR run on the 5' RACE reads, TCRdb lists one record per CDR3 protein. Here the sample spans hundreds of thousands of distinct CDR3 sequences, about a fifth being singletons. Sequenced input: PBMCs or a T cell subset sorted from them (not recorded which). The receptors were gathered from an adult woman who had mild COVID-19 (a few samples of this study predate the infection). Cell type and time point are not known. Each CDR3 is given with its conserved first and last residue. The D gene is left open where the match is weak. Size tells how often a clone was seen (once, few, many) or the class of an expanded clone, and some rows leave it out.

v_call	d_call	clone_size	j_call	cdr3_aa	cdr3_nt
TRBV7-2	TRBD1	-	TRBJ2-7	CASSPEGTGAYEQYF	TGTGCCAGCAGCCCGGAGGGGACAGGGGCCTACGAGCAGTACTTC
TRBV7-9	TRBD2	few	TRBJ2-1	CASSLASGGAYNEQFF	TGTGCCAGCAGCTTAGCTAGCGGGGGGGCCTACAATGAGCAGTTCTTC
TRBV2	-	-	TRBJ2-5	CASSPREGSGETQYF	TGTGCCAGCAGTCCCCGCGAAGGGTCGGGAGAGACCCAGTACTTC
TRBV29-1	TRBD2	-	TRBJ2-3	CSYRQGLDLGTQYF	TGCAGCTATCGACAAGGACTAGACCTGGGAACGCAGTATTTT
TRBV4-3	-	-	TRBJ2-1	CASSQDGRALSHNNEQFF	TGCGCCAGCAGCCAAGATGGAAGAGCGCTATCCCATAACAATGAGCAGTTCTTC
TRBV4-3	-	few	TRBJ1-1	CASSQWQGLGEAFF	TGCGCCAGCAGCCAATGGCAGGGGTTAGGTGAAGCTTTCTTT
TRBV20-1	TRBD2	-	TRBJ2-7	CSADGLAGGPGYEQYF	TGCAGTGCTGACGGACTAGCGGGGGGGCCGGGCTACGAGCAGTACTTC
TRBV28	-	few	TRBJ1-2	CASSLVEGYGYTF	TGTGCCAGCAGTTTGGTGGAGGGCTATGGCTACACCTTC
TRBV20-1	-	-	TRBJ2-1	CSARIGGVGPYNEQFF	TGCAGTGCTAGAATCGGGGGAGTCGGCCCTTACAATGAGCAGTTCTTC
TRBV7-3	TRBD2	-	TRBJ2-2	CASSLLGGGATGELFF	TGTGCCAGCAGCTTATTAGGCGGGGGGGCCACCGGGGAGCTGTTTTTT
TRBV5-4	-	many	TRBJ1-2	CASSPEQGYYGYTF	TGTGCCAGCAGCCCGGAACAGGGCTACTATGGCTACACCTTC
TRBV6-1	TRBD2	-	TRBJ2-3	CASSELAGAPDTQYF	TGTGCCAGCAGTGAGCTAGCGGGGGCCCCAGATACGCAGTATTTT
TRBV7-3	TRBD2	few	TRBJ2-3	CASSLRPLAGVTDTQYF	TGTGCCAGCAGCTTACGCCCTCTAGCGGGGGTCACAGATACGCAGTATTTT
TRBV27	TRBD1	few	TRBJ2-7	CASSTYRDSYEQYF	TGTGCCAGCAGTACCTATCGGGACAGCTACGAGCAGTACTTC
TRBV20-1	TRBD2	few	TRBJ2-1	CSARDLGLAGVNEQFF	TGCAGTGCTAGAGATTTGGGACTAGCGGGAGTCAATGAGCAGTTCTTC
TRBV4-1	-	few	TRBJ1-1	CASSQFYAGENTEAFF	TGCGCCAGCAGCCAATTTTATGCGGGGGAGAACACTGAAGCTTTCTTT
TRBV20-1	TRBD2	-	TRBJ2-1	CSARGLGTSGRTSYNEQFF	TGCAGTGCTAGGGGGCTCGGGACTAGCGGGAGGACGTCCTACAATGAGCAGTTCTTC
TRBV27	-	-	TRBJ2-2	CASSLTLGLQPTGELFF	TGTGCCAGCAGTCTAACCTTGGGACTCCAGCCCACCGGGGAGCTGTTTTTT
TRBV20-1	-	-	TRBJ1-1	CSAPGGPSAGTEAFF	TGCAGTGCCCCTGGGGGCCCCAGCGCGGGGACTGAAGCTTTCTTT
TRBV19	-	-	TRBJ2-1	CASSIDRGQSNEQFF	TGTGCCAGTAGTATAGATCGAGGCCAGTCCAATGAGCAGTTCTTC
TRBV5-1	TRBD2	-	TRBJ2-1	CASSFLAGGGYNEQFF	TGCGCCAGCAGCTTTTTAGCGGGGGGCGGGTACAATGAGCAGTTCTTC
TRBV19	-	-	TRBJ2-3	CASSSAGRRTDTQYF	TGTGCCAGTAGTAGTGCAGGGCGGCGGACAGATACGCAGTATTTT
TRBV9	-	-	TRBJ2-7	CASSVGSSGYEQYF	TGTGCCAGCAGCGTAGGAAGTAGCGGCTACGAGCAGTACTTC
TRBV7-9	-	-	TRBJ1-4	CASSLRTGNNEKLFF	TGTGCCAGCAGCTTAAGGACGGGGAATAATGAAAAACTGTTTTTT
TRBV27	TRBD1	-	TRBJ2-3	CASSFGQGYDTQYF	TGTGCCAGCAGTTTCGGACAGGGCTACGATACGCAGTATTTT
TRBV6-5	-	few	TRBJ2-7	CASSYSGGPYEQYF	TGTGCCAGCAGTTACTCGGGGGGGCCCTACGAGCAGTACTTC
TRBV4-1	TRBD1	-	TRBJ1-2	CASSLLPRGTVYGYTF	TGCGCCAGCAGCCTACTCCCGAGGGGGACAGTCTATGGCTACACCTTC
TRBV4-1	-	few	TRBJ1-4	CASSQDIRLNEKLFF	TGCGCCAGCAGCCAAGATATACGACTTAATGAAAAACTGTTTTTT